The 13 T cell receptor beta chains below come from one sample, sequenced in a study of Ad26.COV2.S vaccination and SARS-CoV-2 variants. The assay was immunoSEQ multiplex PCR, and TCRdb's table has in-frame clones only and misses some. The data contain more than 300,000 clones, around 84% of them seen just once; the ten biggest clones take up around 1.9%. Treatment: approximately 18 received Ad26.COV2.S at low or high dose, single or two shots; 5 received placebo; per-sample allocation not given. Samples came from day 63 after the first vaccine or placebo injection. The specimen was peripheral blood, collected in a trial of Ad26.COV2.S vaccine versus placebo. All receptors derive from a person aged 18-60 years who received the Ad26.COV2.S COVID-19 vaccine or a placebo.

The chain combines TRBV2 with TRBJ2-5; TRBD2 is a possible D gene (5 bases). CDR1 and CDR2 (germline): SNHLY, FYNNEI. V was trimmed by 2 bases and J by 2 bases, leaving 9 bases between them. This CDR3 spans 14 amino acids. The CDR3 DNA reads TGTGCCAGCAGTGAAAACCAGCGGCAAGAGACCCAGTACTTC. Its translation is CASSENQRQETQYF. Supplemented by reference TRBV2 and TRBJ2-5, the full variable domain reads EPEVTQTPSHQVTQMGQEVILRCVPISNHLYFYWYRQILGQKVEFLVSFYNNEISEKSEIFDDQFSVERPDGSNFTLKIRSTKLEDSAMYFCASSENQRQETQYFGPGTRLLVL.

This sequence joins TRBV4-2 and TRBJ2-7; 9 bases line up with TRBD1. This CDR3 region has 15 residues. CDR1 and CDR2 from the germline V gene are LGHNA and YNFKEQ. Trimming at V came to 4 bases and at J to 4 bases, leaving 8 bases not matched to a gene. CDR3 sequence: CASSPRTGERYEQYF. CDR3 coding DNA: TGTGCCAGCAGCCCGAGGACAGGGGAACGTTACGAGCAGTACTTC.

The V call is TRBV19, the J call TRBJ1-1; D may be TRBD1 (6 bases). The CDR3 runs to 15 residues. V shed 6 bases and J shed 3 bases, with 17 bases lying between them. The germline gives CDR1 LNHDA, CDR2 SQIVND (reference sequence). The CDR3 loop is CASRVQGSVDTEAFF. The CDR3 DNA reads as TGTGCCAGTAGGGTGCAGGGGTCGGTTGACACTGAAGCTTTCTTT.

This clone showed up just a few times. The J gene is TRBJ2-4, the V gene TRBV10-3; weak D call: TRBD1 (6 bases). The CDR3 extends over 17 amino acids. V shed 0 bases and J shed 1 base, with 13 bases lying between them. Germline lookup yields CDR1 ENHRY and CDR2 SYGVKD. The CDR3 coding sequence is TGTGCCATCAGTGAGTCAAGGGGACACTCGGCCAAAAACATTCAGTACTTC. It translates to CAISESRGHSAKNIQYF.

The chain couples TRBV7-9 to TRBJ1-4; tentatively, D is TRBD1 (5 bases). Germline assignment: CDR1 SEHNR and CDR2 FQNEAQ (reference sequence). The length of the CDR3 is 16 residues. The V end lost 1 base, the J end lost 8 bases, and 17 bases lay between the germline ends. The CDR3 loop reads CASSLVVGGAAEKLFF. The CDR3 nucleotides are TGTGCCAGCAGCTTAGTGGTCGGCGGGGCAGCCGAAAAACTGTTTTTT.

A remark on this clone: It is unclear where the CDR3 begins or ends on the DNA, so no DNA is shown, and the CDR3 is as TCRdb lists it. This sequence joins TRBV7-9 and TRBJ1-4; the listed D gene, TRBD1, was not tested against the DNA. From its first to its last residue, the CDR3 has 16 amino acids. Germline lookup yields CDR1 SEHNR and CDR2 FQNEAQ (reference sequence). The CDR3 is CASSFGAGTGYEKLFF.

This rearrangement joins TRBV9 to TRBJ1-4; D remains ambiguous. The CDR3 length is 15 residues. Trimming removed 1 base at V and 5 bases at J, with 12 bases between. Germline CDR1 SGDLS, CDR2 YYNGEE. CDR3 protein: CASSVHGTQNEKLFF. Here the CDR3 DNA reads TGTGCCAGCAGCGTACATGGCACCCAAAATGAAAAACTGTTTTTT.

CDR3 amino acids: CASSFRPTEAFF. Written as DNA, the CDR3 is TGTGCCAGCAGCTTCCGGCCCACTGAAGCTTTCTTT. This chain uses TRBV7-2 with TRBJ1-1; no definite D call. The CDR3 sequence is 12 residues long. Germline assignment: CDR1 SGHTA and CDR2 FQGNSA. V was trimmed by 3 bases and J by 4 bases, leaving 6 bases between them.

V and J are TRBV30 and TRBJ2-2, with D possibly TRBD1 on 6 matching bases. The CDR3 is 13 residues long. V lost 3 bases and J 2 bases, leaving 7 bases between the germline ends. Germline assignment: CDR1 GTSNPN and CDR2 SVGIG (reference sequence). CDR3 DNA sequence: TGTGCCTGGAGACAGGGAAACACCGGGGAGCTGTTTTTT. It codes for CAWRQGNTGELFF.

The V gene is TRBV6-5, the J gene TRBJ1-6; weak D call: TRBD1 (5 bases). The germline CDR1 and CDR2 sequences are MNHEY and SVGAGI. The V gene lost 8 bases and the J gene lost 7 bases, with 15 bases spanning the gap. The CDR3 sequence is 14 residues long. This CDR3 is CASQTGTVNSPLHF. The CDR3 DNA sequence: TGTGCCAGCCAAACCGGGACGGTGAATTCACCCCTCCACTTT.

The chain joins TRBV6-1 to TRBJ2-3, with D possibly being TRBD1 (5 bases). The ends were cut back, 0 bases at V and 8 bases at J, with 12 bases in the middle. The germline V gene encodes CDR1 MNHNS and CDR2 SASEGT. This CDR3 has 14 amino acids. The CDR3 nucleotides are TGTGCCAGCAGTGAAGCGGGTAGGGGCCCTACGCAGTATTTT. Protein product: CASSEAGRGPTQYF.

Here the CDR3 DNA reads TGTGCCAGCAGCTTGGGTCTAGCGGGGACCAATGAGCAGTTCTTC. It codes for CASSLGLAGTNEQFF. The chain carries TRBV5-6 and TRBJ2-1; 9 nucleotides line up with TRBD2. The CDR3 covers 15 residues. V gave up 0 bases and J gave up 6 bases; unmatched junction bases: 4. CDR1 SGHDT and CDR2 YYEEEE come from the germline V gene.

The chain recombines TRBV7-2 with TRBJ1-5, with D possibly being TRBD1 (6 bases). CDR1 is SGHTA, CDR2 FQGNSA, per germline. Trimming pared 3 bases from V and 7 bases from J, leaving 16 bases between. The CDR3 is 15 residues long. CDR3 residues: CASSLRGGFPQPQHF. The CDR3 bases are TGTGCCAGCAGCTTGAGGGGGGGCTTCCCCCAGCCCCAGCATTTT.